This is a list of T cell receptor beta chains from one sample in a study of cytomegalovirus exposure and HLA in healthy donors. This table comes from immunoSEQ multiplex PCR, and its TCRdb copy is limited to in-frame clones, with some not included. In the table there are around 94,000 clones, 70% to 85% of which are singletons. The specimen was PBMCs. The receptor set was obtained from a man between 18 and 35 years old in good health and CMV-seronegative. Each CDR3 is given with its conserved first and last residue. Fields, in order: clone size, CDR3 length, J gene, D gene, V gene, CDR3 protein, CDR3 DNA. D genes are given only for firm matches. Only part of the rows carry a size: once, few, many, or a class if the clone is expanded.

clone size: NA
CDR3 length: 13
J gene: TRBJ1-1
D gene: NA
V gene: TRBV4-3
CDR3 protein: CASSQGQNTEAFF
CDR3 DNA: TGCGCCAGCAGCCAGGGACAGAACACTGAAGCTTTCTTT

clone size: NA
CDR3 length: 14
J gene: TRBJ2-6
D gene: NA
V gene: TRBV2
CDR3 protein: CASRPGSGANVLTF
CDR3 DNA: TGTGCCAGCAGGCCGGGCTCTGGGGCCAACGTCCTGACTTTC

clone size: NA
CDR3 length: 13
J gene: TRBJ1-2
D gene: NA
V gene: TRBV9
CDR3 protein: CASSVDQNYGYTF
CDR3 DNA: TGTGCCAGCAGCGTAGATCAAAACTATGGCTACACCTTC

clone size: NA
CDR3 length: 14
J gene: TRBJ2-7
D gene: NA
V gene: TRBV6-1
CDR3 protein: CASIPGVFGYEQYF
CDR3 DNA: TGTGCCAGCATACCGGGAGTGTTCGGGTACGAGCAGTACTTC

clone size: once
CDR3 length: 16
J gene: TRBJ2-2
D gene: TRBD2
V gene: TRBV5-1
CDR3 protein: CASSLGLAGSPGELFF
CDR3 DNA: TGCGCCAGCAGCTTGGGACTAGCGGGATCCCCCGGGGAGCTGTTTTTT

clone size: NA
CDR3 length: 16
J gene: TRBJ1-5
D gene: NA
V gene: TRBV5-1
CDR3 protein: CASSLLGPDSNQPQHF
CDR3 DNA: TGCGCCAGCAGCTTGCTGGGGCCGGATAGCAATCAGCCCCAGCATTTT

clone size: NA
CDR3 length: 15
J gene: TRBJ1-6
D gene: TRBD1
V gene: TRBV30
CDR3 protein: CAWSVNGRGHSPLHF
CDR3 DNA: TGTGCCTGGAGTGTAAATGGCAGGGGGCATTCACCCCTCCACTTT

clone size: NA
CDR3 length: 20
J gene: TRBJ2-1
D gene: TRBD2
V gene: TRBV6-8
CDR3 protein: CASSPRETSGSGDSYNEQFF
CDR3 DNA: TGTGCCAGCAGTCCTCGGGAGACTAGCGGGAGCGGGGACTCCTACAATGAGCAGTTCTTC

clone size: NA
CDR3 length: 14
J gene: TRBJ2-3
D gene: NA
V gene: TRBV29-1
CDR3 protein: CSVERQGVPDTQYF
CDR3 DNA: TGCAGCGTTGAACGGCAGGGTGTACCAGATACGCAGTATTTT

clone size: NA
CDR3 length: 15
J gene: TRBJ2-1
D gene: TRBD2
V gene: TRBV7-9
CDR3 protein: CASSKRTSPSNEQFF
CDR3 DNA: TGTGCCAGCAGCAAAAGGACTAGCCCCTCCAATGAGCAGTTCTTC

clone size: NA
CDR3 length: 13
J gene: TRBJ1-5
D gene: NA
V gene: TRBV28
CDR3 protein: CASSGGVGSDQHF
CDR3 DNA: TGTGCCAGCAGCGGGGGGGTGGGGTCCGACCAGCATTTT

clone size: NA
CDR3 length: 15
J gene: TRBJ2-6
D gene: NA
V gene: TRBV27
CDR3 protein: CASREQGFGANVLTF
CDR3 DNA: TGTGCCAGCAGAGAGCAGGGTTTCGGGGCCAACGTCCTGACTTTC

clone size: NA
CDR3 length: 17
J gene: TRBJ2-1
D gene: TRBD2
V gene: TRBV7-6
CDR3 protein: CASSLVGTSGSSGEQFF
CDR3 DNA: TGTGCCAGCAGCTTAGTTGGGACTAGCGGGAGTTCCGGTGAGCAGTTCTTC

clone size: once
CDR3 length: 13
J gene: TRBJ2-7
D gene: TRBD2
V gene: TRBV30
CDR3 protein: CAWTRRTSGEQYF
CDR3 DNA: TGTGCCTGGACCCGGCGGACTAGCGGCGAGCAGTACTTC

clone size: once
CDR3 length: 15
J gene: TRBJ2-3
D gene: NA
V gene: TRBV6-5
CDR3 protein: CASRGWAGSTDTQYF
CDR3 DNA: TGTGCCAGCAGGGGTTGGGCGGGAAGCACAGATACGCAGTATTTT

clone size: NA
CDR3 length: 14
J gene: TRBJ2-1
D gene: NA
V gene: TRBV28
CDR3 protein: CASSEGGSANEQFF
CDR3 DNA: TGTGCCAGCAGTGAGGGGGGGAGTGCGAATGAGCAGTTCTTC

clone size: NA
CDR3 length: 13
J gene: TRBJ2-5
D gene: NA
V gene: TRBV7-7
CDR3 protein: CASSFQAQETQYF
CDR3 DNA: TGTGCTAGCAGCTTTCAGGCTCAAGAGACCCAGTACTTC

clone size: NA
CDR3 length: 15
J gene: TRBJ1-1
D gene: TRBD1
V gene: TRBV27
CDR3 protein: CASSKQGLLNTEAFF
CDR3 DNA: TGTGCCAGCAGCAAACAGGGGTTATTGAACACTGAAGCTTTCTTT

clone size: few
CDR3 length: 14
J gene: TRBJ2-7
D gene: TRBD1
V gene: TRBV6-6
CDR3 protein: CASSPDRGPYEQYF
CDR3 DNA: TGTGCCAGCAGCCCGGACAGGGGACCGTACGAGCAGTACTTC

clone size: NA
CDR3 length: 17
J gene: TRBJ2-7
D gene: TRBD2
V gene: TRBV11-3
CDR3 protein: CASSPGVGLAGTYEQYF
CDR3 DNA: TGTGCCAGCAGCCCCGGCGTGGGACTAGCGGGAACCTACGAGCAGTACTTC

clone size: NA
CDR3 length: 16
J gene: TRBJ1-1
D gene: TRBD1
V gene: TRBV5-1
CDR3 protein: CASSLNSGGVNTEAFF
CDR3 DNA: TGCGCCAGCAGCCTTAATTCAGGGGGAGTGAACACTGAAGCTTTCTTT

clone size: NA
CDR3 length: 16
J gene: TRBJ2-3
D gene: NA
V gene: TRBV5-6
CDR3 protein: CASSLPSLRGTDTQYF
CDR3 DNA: TGTGCCAGCAGCTTGCCGAGTTTGAGAGGCACAGATACGCAGTATTTT

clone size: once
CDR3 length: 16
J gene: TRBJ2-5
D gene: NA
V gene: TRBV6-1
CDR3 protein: CASSGTIQATPETQYF
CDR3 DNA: TGTGCCAGCAGTGGAACAATCCAGGCGACCCCAGAGACCCAGTACTTC

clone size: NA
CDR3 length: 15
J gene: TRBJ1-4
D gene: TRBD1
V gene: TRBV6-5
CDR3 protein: CASSHSPDRGSKTVF
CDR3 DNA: TGTGCCAGCAGTCATTCCCCGGACAGGGGCTCGAAAACTGTTTTT

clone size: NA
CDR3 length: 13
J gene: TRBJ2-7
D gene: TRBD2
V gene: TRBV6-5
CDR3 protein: CASRPGGFLEQYF
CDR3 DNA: TGTGCCAGCAGGCCGGGGGGTTTCCTCGAGCAGTACTTC

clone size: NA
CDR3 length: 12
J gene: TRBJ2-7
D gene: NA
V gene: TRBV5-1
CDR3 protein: CASSLMGGEQYF
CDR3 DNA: TGCGCCAGCAGCTTGATGGGGGGCGAGCAGTACTTC

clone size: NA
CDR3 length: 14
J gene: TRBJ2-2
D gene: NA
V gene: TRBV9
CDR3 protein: CASQQGGNTGELFF
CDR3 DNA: TGTGCCAGCCAGCAGGGTGGAAACACCGGGGAGCTGTTTTTT

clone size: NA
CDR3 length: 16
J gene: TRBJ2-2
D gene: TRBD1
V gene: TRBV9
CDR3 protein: CASSVGQGANTGELFF
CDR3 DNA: TGTGCCAGCAGCGTAGGGCAGGGGGCGAACACCGGGGAGCTGTTTTTT

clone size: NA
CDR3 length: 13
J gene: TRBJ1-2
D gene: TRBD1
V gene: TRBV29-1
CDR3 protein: CSVLYRGTGGYTF
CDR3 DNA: TGCAGCGTTCTATACAGGGGGACGGGTGGCTACACCTTC

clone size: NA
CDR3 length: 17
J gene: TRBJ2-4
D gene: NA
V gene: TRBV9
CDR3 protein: CASSVSGGQGAKNIQYF
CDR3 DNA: TGTGCCAGCAGCGTCTCGGGAGGACAGGGAGCCAAAAACATTCAGTACTTC

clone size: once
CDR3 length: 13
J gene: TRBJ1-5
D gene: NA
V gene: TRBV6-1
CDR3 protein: CASSVQGNQPQHF
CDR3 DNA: TGTGCCAGCAGTGTGCAGGGCAATCAGCCCCAGCATTTT

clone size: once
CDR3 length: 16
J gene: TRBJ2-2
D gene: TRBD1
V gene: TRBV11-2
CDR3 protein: CASSFRQGPNTGELFF
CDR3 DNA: TGTGCCAGCAGCTTCCGACAGGGTCCGAACACCGGGGAGCTGTTTTTT

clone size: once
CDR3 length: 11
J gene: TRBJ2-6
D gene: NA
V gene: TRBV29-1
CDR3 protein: CSVSWANVLTF
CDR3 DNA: TGCAGCGTGAGTTGGGCCAACGTCCTGACTTTC

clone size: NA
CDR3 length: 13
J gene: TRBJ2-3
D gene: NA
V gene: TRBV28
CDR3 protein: CASKGSGKNTQYF
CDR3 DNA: TGTGCCAGCAAAGGTTCAGGGAAAAATACGCAGTATTTT

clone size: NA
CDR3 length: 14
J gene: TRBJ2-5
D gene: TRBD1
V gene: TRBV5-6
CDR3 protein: CASSWTGNFETQYF
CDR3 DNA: TGTGCCAGCAGCTGGACAGGGAATTTCGAGACCCAGTACTTC

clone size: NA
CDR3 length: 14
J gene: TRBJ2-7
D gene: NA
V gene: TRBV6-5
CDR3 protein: CASSFDDSAYEQYF
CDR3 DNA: TGTGCCAGCAGTTTTGACGACTCCGCCTACGAGCAGTACTTC

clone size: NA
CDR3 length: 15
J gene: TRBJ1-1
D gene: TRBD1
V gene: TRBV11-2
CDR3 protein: CASSAPETGDTEAFF
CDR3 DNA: TGTGCCAGCAGCGCTCCCGAGACAGGGGACACTGAAGCTTTCTTT

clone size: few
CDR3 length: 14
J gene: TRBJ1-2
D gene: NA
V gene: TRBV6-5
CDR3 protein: CASRMTGSSEGYTF
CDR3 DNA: TGTGCCAGCAGAATGACAGGATCCTCTGAGGGCTACACCTTC

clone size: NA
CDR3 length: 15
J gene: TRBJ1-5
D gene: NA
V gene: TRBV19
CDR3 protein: CASSIFRQSNQPQHF
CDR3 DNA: TGTGCCAGTAGTATTTTTCGACAGAGCAATCAGCCCCAGCATTTT

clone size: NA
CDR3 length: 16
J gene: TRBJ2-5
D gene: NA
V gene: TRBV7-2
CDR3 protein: CASSSNFPGWEETQYF
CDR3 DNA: TGTGCCAGCAGCTCAAATTTTCCGGGGTGGGAAGAGACCCAGTACTTC

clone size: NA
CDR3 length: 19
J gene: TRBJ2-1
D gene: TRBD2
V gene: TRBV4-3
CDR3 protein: CASSQDPGASGSGSNEQFF
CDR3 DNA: TGCGCCAGCAGCCAAGATCCCGGTGCTAGCGGGAGTGGGAGCAATGAGCAGTTCTTC

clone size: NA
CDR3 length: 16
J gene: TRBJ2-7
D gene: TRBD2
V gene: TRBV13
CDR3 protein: CASSTFTPGLEGEQYF
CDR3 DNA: TGTGCCAGCAGCACCTTCACCCCGGGACTAGAGGGGGAGCAGTACTTC

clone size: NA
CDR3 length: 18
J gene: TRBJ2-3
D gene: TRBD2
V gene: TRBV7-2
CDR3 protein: CASSRYSGRAGFTDTQYF
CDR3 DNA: TGTGCCAGCAGCCGTTATAGCGGGAGGGCCGGTTTCACAGATACGCAGTATTTT

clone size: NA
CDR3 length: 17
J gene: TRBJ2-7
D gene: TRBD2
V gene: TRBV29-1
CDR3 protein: CSVVGGGSGRALYEQYF
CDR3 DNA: TGCAGCGTTGTTGGAGGAGGGAGCGGGAGGGCCCTATACGAGCAGTACTTC

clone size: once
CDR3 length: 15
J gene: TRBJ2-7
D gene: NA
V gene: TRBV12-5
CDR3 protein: CASAMAHGGAYEQYF
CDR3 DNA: TGTGCTAGTGCCATGGCCCACGGAGGAGCCTACGAGCAGTACTTC

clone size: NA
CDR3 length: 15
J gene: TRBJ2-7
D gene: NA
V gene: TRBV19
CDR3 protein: CASSIPNSGSGEQYF
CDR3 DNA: TGTGCCAGTAGTATACCGAACTCGGGGTCTGGGGAGCAGTACTTC

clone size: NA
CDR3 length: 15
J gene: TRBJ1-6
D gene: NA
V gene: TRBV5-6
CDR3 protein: CASSLGQVYNSPLHF
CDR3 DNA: TGTGCCAGCAGCTTGGGACAGGTCTATAATTCACCCCTCCACTTT

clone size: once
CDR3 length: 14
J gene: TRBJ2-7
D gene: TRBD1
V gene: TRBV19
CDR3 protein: CASSPGQGGLEQYF
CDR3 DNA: TGTGCCAGTAGTCCAGGACAGGGTGGACTCGAGCAGTACTTC

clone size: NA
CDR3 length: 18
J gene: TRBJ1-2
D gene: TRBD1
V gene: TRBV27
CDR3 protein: CASSLSTGAHLGAYGYTF
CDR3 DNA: TGTGCCAGCAGTTTATCGACAGGGGCCCACTTGGGGGCCTATGGCTACACCTTC

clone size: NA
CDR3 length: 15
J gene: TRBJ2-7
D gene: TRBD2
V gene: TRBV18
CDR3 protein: CASSSGTSGSYEQYF
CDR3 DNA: TGTGCCAGCTCATCCGGGACTAGCGGTTCCTACGAGCAGTACTTC